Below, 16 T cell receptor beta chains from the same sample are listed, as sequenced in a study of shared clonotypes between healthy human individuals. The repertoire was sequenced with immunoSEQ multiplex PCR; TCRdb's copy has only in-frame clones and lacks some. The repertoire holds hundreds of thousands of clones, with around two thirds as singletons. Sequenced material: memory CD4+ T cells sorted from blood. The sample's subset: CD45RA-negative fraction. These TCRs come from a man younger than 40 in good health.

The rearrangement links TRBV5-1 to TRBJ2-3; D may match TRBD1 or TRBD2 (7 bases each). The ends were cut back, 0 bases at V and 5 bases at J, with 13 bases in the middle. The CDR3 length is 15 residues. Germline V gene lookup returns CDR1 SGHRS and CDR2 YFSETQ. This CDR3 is CASSLETGRVDTQYF. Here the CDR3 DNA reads TGCGCCAGCAGCTTGGAGACAGGGAGGGTAGATACGCAGTATTTT.

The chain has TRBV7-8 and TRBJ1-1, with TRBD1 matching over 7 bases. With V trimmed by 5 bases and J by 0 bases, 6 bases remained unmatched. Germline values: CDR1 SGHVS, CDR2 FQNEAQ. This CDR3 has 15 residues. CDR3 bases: TGTGCCAGCAGCAAGACTACAGGGGTGAACACTGAAGCTTTCTTT. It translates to CASSKTTGVNTEAFF.

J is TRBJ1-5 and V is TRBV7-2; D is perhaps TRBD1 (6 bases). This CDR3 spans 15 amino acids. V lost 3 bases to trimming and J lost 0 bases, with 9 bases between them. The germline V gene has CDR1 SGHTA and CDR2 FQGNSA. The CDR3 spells CASSFSGDSNQPQHF. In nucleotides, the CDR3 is TGTGCCAGCAGCTTCTCAGGGGATAGCAATCAGCCCCAGCATTTT. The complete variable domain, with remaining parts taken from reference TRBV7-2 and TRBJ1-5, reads GAGVSQSPSNKVTEKGKDVELRCDPISGHTALYWYRQSLGQGLEFLIYFQGNSAPDKSGLPSDRFSAERTGGSVSTLTIQRTQQEDSAVYLCASSFSGDSNQPQHFGDGTRLSIL.

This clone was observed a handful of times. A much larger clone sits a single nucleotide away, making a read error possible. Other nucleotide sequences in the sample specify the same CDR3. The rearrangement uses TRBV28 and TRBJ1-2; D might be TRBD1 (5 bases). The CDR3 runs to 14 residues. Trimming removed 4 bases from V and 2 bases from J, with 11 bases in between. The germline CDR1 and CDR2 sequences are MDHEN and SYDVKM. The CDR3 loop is CASSSGTDNYGYTF. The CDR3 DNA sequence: TGTGCCAGCAGTTCCGGGACGGACAACTATGGCTACACCTTC.

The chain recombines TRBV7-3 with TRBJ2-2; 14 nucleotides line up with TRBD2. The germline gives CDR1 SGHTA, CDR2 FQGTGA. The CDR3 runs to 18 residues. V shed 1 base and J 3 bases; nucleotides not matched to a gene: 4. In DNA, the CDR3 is TGTGCCAGCAGCTTAAAGGGACTAGCGGGAGTCGACACCGGGGAGCTGTTTTTT. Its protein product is CASSLKGLAGVDTGELFF.

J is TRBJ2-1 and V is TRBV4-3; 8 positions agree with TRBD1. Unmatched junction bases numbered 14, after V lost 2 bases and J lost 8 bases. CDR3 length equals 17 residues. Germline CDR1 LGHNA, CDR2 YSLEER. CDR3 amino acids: CASSQWGAQGAFHEQFF. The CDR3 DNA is TGCGCCAGCAGCCAATGGGGCGCCCAGGGGGCCTTCCATGAGCAGTTCTTC.

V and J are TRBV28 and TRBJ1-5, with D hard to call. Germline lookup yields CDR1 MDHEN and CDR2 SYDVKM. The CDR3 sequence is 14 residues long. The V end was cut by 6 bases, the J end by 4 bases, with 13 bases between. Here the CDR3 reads CASSPLAGNQPQHF. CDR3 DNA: TGTGCCAGCAGCCCCCTCGCTGGGAATCAGCCCCAGCATTTT.

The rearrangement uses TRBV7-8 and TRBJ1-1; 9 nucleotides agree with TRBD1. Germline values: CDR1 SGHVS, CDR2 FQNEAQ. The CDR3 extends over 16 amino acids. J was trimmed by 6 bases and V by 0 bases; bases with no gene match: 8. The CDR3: CASSLAWTGVFAEAFF. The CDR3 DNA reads TGTGCCAGCAGCTTAGCGTGGACAGGGGTTTTCGCTGAAGCTTTCTTT.

The CDR3 DNA is TGCAGCGCGAGGACAGGCGTGAACACTGAAGCTTTCTTT. Its protein product is CSARTGVNTEAFF. The rearrangement uses TRBV29-1 and TRBJ1-1, with 7 bases lining up with TRBD1. Germline V gene sequence: CDR1 SQVTM, CDR2 ANQGSEA. This CDR3 region has 13 residues. Unmatched junction bases numbered 5, after V lost 7 bases and J lost 0 bases.

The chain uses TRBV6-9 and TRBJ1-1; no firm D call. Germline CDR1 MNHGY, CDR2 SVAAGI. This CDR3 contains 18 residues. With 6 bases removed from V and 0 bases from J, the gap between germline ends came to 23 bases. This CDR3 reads CASRPLHQIQRVNTEAFF. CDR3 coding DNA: TGTGCCAGCAGGCCGCTCCACCAAATCCAAAGAGTGAACACTGAAGCTTTCTTT.

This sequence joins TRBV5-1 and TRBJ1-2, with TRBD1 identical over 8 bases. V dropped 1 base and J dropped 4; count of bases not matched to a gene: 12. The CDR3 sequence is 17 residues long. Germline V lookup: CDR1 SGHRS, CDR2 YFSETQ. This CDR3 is CASSLQHNRGFRYGYTF. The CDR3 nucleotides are TGCGCCAGCAGCTTGCAACATAACAGGGGGTTCCGCTATGGCTACACCTTC.

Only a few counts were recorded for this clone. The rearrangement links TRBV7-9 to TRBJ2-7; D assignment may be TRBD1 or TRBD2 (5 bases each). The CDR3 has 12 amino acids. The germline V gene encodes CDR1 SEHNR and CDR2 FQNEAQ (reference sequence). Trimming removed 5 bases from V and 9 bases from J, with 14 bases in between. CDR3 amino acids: CASSREGLRQYF. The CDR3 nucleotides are TGTGCCAGCAGCCGAGAGGGGTTAAGGCAGTACTTC.

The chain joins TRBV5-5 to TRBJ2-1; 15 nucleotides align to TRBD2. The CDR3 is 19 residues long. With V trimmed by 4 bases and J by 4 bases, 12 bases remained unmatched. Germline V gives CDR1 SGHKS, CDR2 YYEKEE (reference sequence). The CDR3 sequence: CASSHQGLAGGIRYNEQFF. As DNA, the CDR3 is TGTGCCAGCAGCCATCAGGGACTAGCGGGGGGTATCCGATACAATGAGCAGTTCTTC.

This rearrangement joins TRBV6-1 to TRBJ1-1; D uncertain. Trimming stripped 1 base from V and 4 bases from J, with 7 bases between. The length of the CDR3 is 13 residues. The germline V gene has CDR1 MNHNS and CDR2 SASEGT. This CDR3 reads CASSEGRVTEAFF. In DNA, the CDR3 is TGTGCCAGCAGTGAAGGTAGGGTCACTGAAGCTTTCTTT.

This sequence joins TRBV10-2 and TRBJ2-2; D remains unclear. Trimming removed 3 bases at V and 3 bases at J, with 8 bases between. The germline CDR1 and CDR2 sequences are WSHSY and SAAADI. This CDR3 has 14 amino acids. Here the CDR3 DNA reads TGCGCCAGCAGTGAAGGGCAAGACACCGGGGAGCTGTTTTTT. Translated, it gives CASSEGQDTGELFF.

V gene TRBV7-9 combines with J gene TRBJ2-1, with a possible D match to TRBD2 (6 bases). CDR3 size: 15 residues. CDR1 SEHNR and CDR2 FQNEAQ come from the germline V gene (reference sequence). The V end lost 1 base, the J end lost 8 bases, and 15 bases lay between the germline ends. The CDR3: CASSLGSGDFDEQFF. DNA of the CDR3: TGTGCCAGCAGCTTAGGGTCGGGAGACTTCGATGAGCAGTTCTTC.